This TCR beta chain was identified during a study of low-dose radiotherapy and immunotherapy resistance in tumors (dated by TCRdb to the early 2020s). About the investigation overall: In Cohort 1, each fraction delivered 0.5 Gy every 2 weeks, and the prescribed total PTV dose was 6.5 Gy. Nivolumab and ipilimumab were both given intravenously, with nivolumab at a 240 mg flat dose every two weeks and ipilimumab at 1 mg/kg every six weeks. For Cohort 2, the dose was 1 Gy per fraction given every two weeks, adding up to 13 Gy in total across 26 weeks. Randomization of trial participants into treatment groups was not performed. The translational analysis covered eight patients: three from the first dose cohort and the first five from the second dose cohort. Starting on cycle 1 day 1, patients took 300 mg of aspirin by mouth once daily for four cycles. Cyclophosphamide 200 mg/m2 was administered intravenously every two weeks, one day before each radiation and immunotherapy administration.

Per the publication, the time point label means: after trial treatment. Read against the paper, the sample's treatment or condition label means: LDRT plus nivolumab, ipilimumab, low-dose cyclophosphamide and aspirin (RACIN trial). The donors came from RACIN, which was a single-arm phase I dose-escalation trial that paired nivolumab and ipilimumab with aspirin, low-dose cyclophosphamide and low-dose radiotherapy. To be eligible, a patient needed to have an advanced solid tumor that was TIL-negative. First-strand cDNA was synthesized with Superscript III and a set of TRAV- and TRBV-specific primers, covering both TCRalpha and TCRbeta chains. TCRs were amplified for approximately 20 PCR cycles with Phusion, using a constant-region primer paired with the adapter attached to the V primers. The isolated mRNA was amplified using the MessageAmp II aRNA Amplification Kit, with in vitro transcription performed for about 15 hours at 37 degrees C. The Dynabeads mRNA DIRECT Purification Kit was used to isolate mRNA for TCR sequencing. A second approximately 24-cycle Phusion PCR added indexed Illumina adapters, and products were purified with AMPure XP beads. An Illumina MiniSeq instrument was used to deep-sequence the TCRalpha and TCRbeta libraries. In the paper's pipeline: Using custom Perl scripts, TCR sequences that encoded the same protein were pooled, out-of-frame sequences were dropped, and the abundance of each clonotype was calculated. Any TCR sequence supported by only a single read was excluded from analysis. Shannon entropy, Gini index, clonality, richness, and the frequency of TCRs shared between repertoires were included as repertoire metrics. The raw public reads went through TCRdb reprocessing: fastp at Q25, MiXCR clone calling, in-frame beta chains kept. When rows share a CDR3 protein, they turn into one entry using the most common DNA and genes. What appears here as the V and J calls and clone size reflects TCRdb's work, not the paper's. The sample profile shows tens of thousands of distinct CDR3 sequences; around 20% of them were found once. Under 9.5% of the sample belongs to the ten largest clones.

This clonotype was picked up many times. What this receptor recognizes is not known. Base quality data are lacking; no much larger clone is found one base away. This sequence originates from a female donor with ovarian cancer. The sequencing here drew on PBMCs, taken after low-dose radiotherapy plus immunotherapy.

In nucleotides, the sequence is TGTGCCAGCAGCCCCAGCGGGAGGGCCACGAATGAGCAGTTCTTC. Translated, it gives CASSPSGRATNEQFF. The V and J segments used are TRBV6-5 and TRBJ2-1; a stretch of 10 junction bases matches TRBD2. From the cysteine through the phenylalanine, the CDR3 covers 15 amino acids. The only DNA kept is the CDR3, 45 bases in frame from the first base. CDR1 MNHEY and CDR2 SVGAGI were looked up in the germline V gene. V lost 6 bases and J lost 7 bases, and the count of bases not matched to a germline gene is 9.